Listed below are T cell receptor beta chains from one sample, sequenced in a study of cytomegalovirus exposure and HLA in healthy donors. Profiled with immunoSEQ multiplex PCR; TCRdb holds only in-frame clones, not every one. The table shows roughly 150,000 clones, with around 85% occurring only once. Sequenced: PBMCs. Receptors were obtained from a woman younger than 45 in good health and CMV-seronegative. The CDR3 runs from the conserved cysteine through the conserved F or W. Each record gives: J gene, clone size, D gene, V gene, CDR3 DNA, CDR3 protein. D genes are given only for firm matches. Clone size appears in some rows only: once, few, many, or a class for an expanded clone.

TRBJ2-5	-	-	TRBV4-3	TGCGCCAGCAGCCCTGACGGGTGGGGGCCTCAAGAGACCCAGTACTTC	CASSPDGWGPQETQYF
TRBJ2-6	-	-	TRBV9	TGTGCCAGCAGCGCCCACCAAAGACCGGACTCTGGGGCCAACGTCCTGACTTTC	CASSAHQRPDSGANVLTF
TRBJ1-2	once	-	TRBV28	TGTGCCAGCCGCCAAGCAGGGAACCATGGCTACACCTTC	CASRQAGNHGYTF
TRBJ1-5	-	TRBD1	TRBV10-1	TGCGCCAGCAGTGAGAGAAGGGGGCGCGGGGATAATAGCAATCAGCCCCAGCATTTT	CASSERRGRGDNSNQPQHF
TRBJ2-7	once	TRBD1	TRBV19	TGTGCCAGTACCCCGCAAACGGGGACAGGGGCCTACGAGCAGTACTTC	CASTPQTGTGAYEQYF
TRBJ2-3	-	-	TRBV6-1	TGTGCCAGCAGTTCGCTCTCAGGGTTAGATACGCAGTATTTT	CASSSLSGLDTQYF
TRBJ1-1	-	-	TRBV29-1	TGCAGCGTTGAATTGTGGGGGCGAGGAGGAGATACTGAAGCTTTCTTT	CSVELWGRGGDTEAFF
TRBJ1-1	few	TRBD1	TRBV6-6	TGTGCCAGCAGTCCCCAGGGGGCGGCCACTGAAGCTTTCTTT	CASSPQGAATEAFF
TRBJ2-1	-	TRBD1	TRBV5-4	TGTGCCAGCAGCTTTGGACAGGAGATTTACAATGAGCAGTTCTTC	CASSFGQEIYNEQFF
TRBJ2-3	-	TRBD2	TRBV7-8	TGTGCCAGCAGCAAAGGAGCGGGAGCGGGACCAGATACGCAGTATTTT	CASSKGAGAGPDTQYF
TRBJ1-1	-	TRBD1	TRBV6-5	TGTGCCAGCAGTCCAGTCTGGGGACAGGGAAAGAAAGCTTTCTTT	CASSPVWGQGKKAFF
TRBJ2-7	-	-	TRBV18	TGTGCCAGCTCACCTGCAGCTACCTACGAGCAGTACTTC	CASSPAATYEQYF
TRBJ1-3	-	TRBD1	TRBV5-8	TGTGCCAGCAGCTCCGGGACAGGGCCTGGAAACACCATATATTTT	CASSSGTGPGNTIYF
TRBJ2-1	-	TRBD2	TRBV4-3	TGCGCCAGCAGCCAAGTTGGGGGGGCAAGTCTAGCGGGAGGGAACAATGAGCAGTTCTTC	CASSQVGGASLAGGNNEQFF
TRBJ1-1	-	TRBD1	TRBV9	TGTGCCAGCAGCGCAGGGGGCCGCCTCATGAACACTGAAGCTTTCTTT	CASSAGGRLMNTEAFF
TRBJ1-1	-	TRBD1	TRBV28	TGTGCCAGCAGTCCGACAGGGGATGAAGCTTTCTTT	CASSPTGDEAFF
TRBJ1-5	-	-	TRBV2	TGTGCCAGCAGTAGGGATGCGTCTTGGCAGCCCCAGCATTTT	CASSRDASWQPQHF
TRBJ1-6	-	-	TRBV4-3	TGCGCCAGCAGCCAAGATTTGACCTCCCCTAAGAATTCACCCCTCCACTTT	CASSQDLTSPKNSPLHF
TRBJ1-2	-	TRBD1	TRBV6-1	TGTGCCAGCAGTGACTACATCGACAGGGCGGGGTATGGCTACACCTTC	CASSDYIDRAGYGYTF
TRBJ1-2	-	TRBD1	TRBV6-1	TGTGCCAGCAGAGAAAGACAGGGTTTTGGAAATGGCTACACCTTC	CASRERQGFGNGYTF
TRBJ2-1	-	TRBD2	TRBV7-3	TGTGCCAGCACCCCCGGGACTAGAAGCAATGAGCAGTTCTTC	CASTPGTRSNEQFF
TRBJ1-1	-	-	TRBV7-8	TGTGCCAGCAGCTTAGTCGGGGGGAACACTGAAGCTTTCTTT	CASSLVGGNTEAFF
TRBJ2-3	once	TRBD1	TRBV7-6	TGTGCCAGCAGCTTAGAGGGGGCACGCACAGATACGCAGTATTTT	CASSLEGARTDTQYF
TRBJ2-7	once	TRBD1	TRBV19	TGTGCCAGTAGTCCCATCCGGACAGGGGTAGGCGAGCAGTACTTC	CASSPIRTGVGEQYF
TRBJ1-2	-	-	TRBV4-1	TGCGCCAGCAGCCAAGCCGAGGGGTCCGGCTACACCTTC	CASSQAEGSGYTF
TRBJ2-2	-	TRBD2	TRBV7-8	TGTGCCAGCAGCTTAGCAGACGGGGGGGCTCCCGGGGAGCTGTTTTTT	CASSLADGGAPGELFF
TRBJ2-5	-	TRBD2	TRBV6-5	TGTGCCAGCAGTTACCTGACTAGCAGGGAGACCCAGTACTTC	CASSYLTSRETQYF
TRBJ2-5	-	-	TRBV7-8	TGTGCCAGCAGCTTAGGACGGAGCCAAGAGACCCAGTACTTC	CASSLGRSQETQYF
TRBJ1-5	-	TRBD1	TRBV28	TGTGCCAGCAGGACAGGGTTCGGCAATCAGCCCCAGCATTTT	CASRTGFGNQPQHF
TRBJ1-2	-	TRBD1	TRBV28	TGTGCCAGCGGGACAGGGGGATCATCGGGCTATGGCTACACCTTC	CASGTGGSSGYGYTF
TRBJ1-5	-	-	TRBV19	TGTGCCAGTAGTATAGGGGTCCTCAAGCCCCAGCATTTT	CASSIGVLKPQHF
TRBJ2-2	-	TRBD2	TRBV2	TGTGCCAGCAGAGGTAGCGGGGGTGGTACGGACACCGGGGAGCTGTTTTTT	CASRGSGGGTDTGELFF
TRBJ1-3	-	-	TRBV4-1	TGCGCCAGCAGCCATGACAGTGGAAACACCATATATTTT	CASSHDSGNTIYF
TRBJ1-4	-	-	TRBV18	TGTGCCAGCTCCCTCAGCTCAACTAATGAAAAACTGTTTTTT	CASSLSSTNEKLFF
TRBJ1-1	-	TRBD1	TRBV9	TGTGCCAGCAGCGACCCAGGGGGTATGAACACTGAAGCTTTCTTT	CASSDPGGMNTEAFF
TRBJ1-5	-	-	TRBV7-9	TGTGCCAGCAGCCCCGGGGGTGGCAATCAGCCCCAGCATTTT	CASSPGGGNQPQHF
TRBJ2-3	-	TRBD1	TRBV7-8	TGTGCCAGCAGCTTATGGGGACAGAATACAGATACGCAGTATTTT	CASSLWGQNTDTQYF
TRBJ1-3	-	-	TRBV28	TGTGCCAGCGGGAGTGTTGGAAACACCATATATTTT	CASGSVGNTIYF
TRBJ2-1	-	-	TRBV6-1	TGTGCCAGCAGCCGAGATCATGAGCAGTTCTTC	CASSRDHEQFF
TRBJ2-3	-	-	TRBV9	TGTGCCAGCAGCGTAGGAGCAGCTCACCCCCCAGATACGCAGTATTTT	CASSVGAAHPPDTQYF
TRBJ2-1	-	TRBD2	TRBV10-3	TGTGCCATCAGTGATGTGTTTGTGACTAGCGGGATATATGAGCAGTTCTTC	CAISDVFVTSGIYEQFF
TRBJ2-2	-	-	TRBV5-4	TGTGCCAGCAGCCAGGGACCACTAAACACCGGGGAGCTGTTTTTT	CASSQGPLNTGELFF
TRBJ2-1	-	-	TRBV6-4	TGTGCCAGCAGTGACAGAGCGGATAAATTCTACAATGAGCAGTTCTTC	CASSDRADKFYNEQFF
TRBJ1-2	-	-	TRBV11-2	TGTGCCAGCAGCTTAGATATAGGGAATGGCTACACCTTC	CASSLDIGNGYTF
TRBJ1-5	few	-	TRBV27	TGTGCCAGCAGTTTGGAGAGCAATCAGCCCCAGCATTTT	CASSLESNQPQHF
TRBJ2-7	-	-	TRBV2	TGTGCCAGCAGGGCAGGGACAAGATACGAGCAGTACTTC	CASRAGTRYEQYF
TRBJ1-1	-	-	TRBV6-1	TGTGCCAGCAGTGAGGCACGAGATTTTATGAACACTGAAGCTTTCTTT	CASSEARDFMNTEAFF
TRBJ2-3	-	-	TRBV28	TGTGCCAGCAGTTTAGGGACGGAACCAGATACGCAGTATTTT	CASSLGTEPDTQYF
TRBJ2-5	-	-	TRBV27	TGTGCCAGCAGCGTACTCGGCCAGGGGATCCAAGAGACCCAGTACTTC	CASSVLGQGIQETQYF
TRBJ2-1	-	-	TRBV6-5	TGTGCCAGCAGTTACAAAGGGAGGTTCGACAATGAGCAGTTCTTC	CASSYKGRFDNEQFF
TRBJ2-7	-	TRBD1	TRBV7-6	TGTGCCAGCAGCGCGGGACAGGGGCTGTCCTACGAGCAGTACTTC	CASSAGQGLSYEQYF
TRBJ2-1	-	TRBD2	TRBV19	TGTGCCAGTTCCGGGACTAGCGGGGGCTCCGATGAGTTCTTC	CASSGTSGGSDEFF
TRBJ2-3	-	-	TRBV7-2	TGTGCCAGCAGCTTAGCGCGGGGTAGCGGAAGCACAGATACGCAGTATTTT	CASSLARGSGSTDTQYF
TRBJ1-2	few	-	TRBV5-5	TGTGCCAGCAGTCTGGACATCTATGGCTACACCTTC	CASSLDIYGYTF